This T cell receptor beta chain originates from a study of cytomegalovirus exposure and HLA in healthy donors. Study-wide context: Across roughly 400 genotyped donors, 81% landed in the Caucasian-associated ancestry cluster.

Points from the study as a whole: TCR beta V- and J-gene trimming, according to a later analysis, was linked to a missense DCLRE1C variant.

This CDR3 contains 14 residues. V lost 2 bases to trimming and J lost 3 bases, with 11 bases between them. From germline, CDR1 is MDHEN and CDR2 SYDVKM. Concerning this clone itself: Its antigen is undetermined.

PCR amplification relied on 60 Vbeta primers (plus 13 Jbeta primers). This table comes from immunoSEQ multiplex PCR, and its TCRdb copy is limited to in-frame clones, with some not included. The repertoire holds more than 100,000 clones, 80% seen once, with approximately 0.22% in the top ten. The source is a man aged 50 to 59 in good health and CMV-seronegative. V usage is TRBV28 and J usage is TRBJ2-7; D ambiguous. Source material: PBMCs. CDR3 nucleotides: TGTGCCAGCAGTTTAGCCAGGATTCTCTACGAGCAGTACTTC. Protein sequence: CASSLARILYEQYF.